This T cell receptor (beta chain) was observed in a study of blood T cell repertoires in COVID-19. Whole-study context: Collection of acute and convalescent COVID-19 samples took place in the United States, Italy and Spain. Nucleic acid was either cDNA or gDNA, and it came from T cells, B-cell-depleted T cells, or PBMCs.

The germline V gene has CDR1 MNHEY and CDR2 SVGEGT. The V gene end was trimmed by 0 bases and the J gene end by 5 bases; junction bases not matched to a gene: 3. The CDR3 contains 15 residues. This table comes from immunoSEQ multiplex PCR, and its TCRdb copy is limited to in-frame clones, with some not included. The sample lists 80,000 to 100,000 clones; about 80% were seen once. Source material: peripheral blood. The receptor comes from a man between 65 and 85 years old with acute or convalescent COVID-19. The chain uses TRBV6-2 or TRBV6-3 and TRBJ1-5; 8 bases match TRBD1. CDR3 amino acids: CASSYSHRGDQPQHF. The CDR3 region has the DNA TGTGCCAGCAGTTACTCGCACAGGGGGGATCAGCCCCAGCATTTT.